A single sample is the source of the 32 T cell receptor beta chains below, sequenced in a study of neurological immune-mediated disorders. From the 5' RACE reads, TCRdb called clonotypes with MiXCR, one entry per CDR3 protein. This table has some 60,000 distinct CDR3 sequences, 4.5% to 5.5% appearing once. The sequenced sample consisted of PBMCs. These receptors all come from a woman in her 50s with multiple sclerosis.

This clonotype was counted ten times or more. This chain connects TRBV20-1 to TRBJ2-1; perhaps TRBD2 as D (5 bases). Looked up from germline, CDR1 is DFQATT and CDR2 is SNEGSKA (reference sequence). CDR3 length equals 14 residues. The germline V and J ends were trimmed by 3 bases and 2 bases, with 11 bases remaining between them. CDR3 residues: CSASVGSAYNEQFF. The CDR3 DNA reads TGCAGTGCTAGTGTCGGTAGCGCCTACAATGAGCAGTTCTTC.

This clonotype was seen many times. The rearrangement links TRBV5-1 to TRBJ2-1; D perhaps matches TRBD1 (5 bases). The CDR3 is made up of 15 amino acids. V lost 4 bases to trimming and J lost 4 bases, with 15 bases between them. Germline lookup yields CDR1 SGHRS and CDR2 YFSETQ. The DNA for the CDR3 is TGCGCCAGCAGCAGGGGCCCAGAAATTTACAATGAGCAGTTCTTC. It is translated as CASSRGPEIYNEQFF.

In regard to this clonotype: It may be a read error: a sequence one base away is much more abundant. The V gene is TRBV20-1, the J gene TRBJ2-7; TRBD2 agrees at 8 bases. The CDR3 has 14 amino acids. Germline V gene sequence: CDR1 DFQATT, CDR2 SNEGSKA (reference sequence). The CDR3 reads CSAKLAGLPYKQYF. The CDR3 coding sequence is TGCAGTGCTAAATTAGCGGGGCTCCCCTACAAGCAGTACTTC.

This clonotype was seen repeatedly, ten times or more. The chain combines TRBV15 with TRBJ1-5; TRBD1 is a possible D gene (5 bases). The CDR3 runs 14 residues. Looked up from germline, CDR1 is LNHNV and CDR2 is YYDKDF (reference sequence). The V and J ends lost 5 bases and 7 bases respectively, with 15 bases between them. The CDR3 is CATSGGGLGQPQHF. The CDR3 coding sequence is TGTGCCACCAGCGGCGGGGGTCTCGGGCAGCCCCAGCATTTT. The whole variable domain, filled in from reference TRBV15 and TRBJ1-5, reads DAMVIQNPRYQVTQFGKPVTLSCSQTLNHNVMYWYQQKSSQAPKLLFHYYDKDFNNEADTPDNFQSRRPNTSFCFLDIRSPGLGDTAMYLCATSGGGLGQPQHFGDGTRLSIL.

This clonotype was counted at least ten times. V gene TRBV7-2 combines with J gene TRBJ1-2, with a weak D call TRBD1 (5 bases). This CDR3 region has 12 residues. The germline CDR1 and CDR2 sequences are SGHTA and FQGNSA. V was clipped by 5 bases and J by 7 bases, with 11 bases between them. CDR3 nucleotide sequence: TGTGCCAGCAGCCCTTTCAGGGTTGGCTACACCTTC. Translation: CASSPFRVGYTF.

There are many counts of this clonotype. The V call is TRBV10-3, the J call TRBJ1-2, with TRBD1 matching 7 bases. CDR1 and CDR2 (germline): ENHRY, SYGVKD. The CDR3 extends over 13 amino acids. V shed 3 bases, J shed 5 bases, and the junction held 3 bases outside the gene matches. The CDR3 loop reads CAISEQGPYGYTF. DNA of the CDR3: TGTGCCATCAGTGAACAGGGGCCTTATGGCTACACCTTC.

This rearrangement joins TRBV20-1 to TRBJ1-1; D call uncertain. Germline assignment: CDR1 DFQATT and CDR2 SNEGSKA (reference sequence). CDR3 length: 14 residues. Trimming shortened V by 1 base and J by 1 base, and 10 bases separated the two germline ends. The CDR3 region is CSARGSAGNTEAFF. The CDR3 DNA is TGCAGTGCTAGAGGTTCAGCTGGGAACACTGAAGCTTTCTTT.

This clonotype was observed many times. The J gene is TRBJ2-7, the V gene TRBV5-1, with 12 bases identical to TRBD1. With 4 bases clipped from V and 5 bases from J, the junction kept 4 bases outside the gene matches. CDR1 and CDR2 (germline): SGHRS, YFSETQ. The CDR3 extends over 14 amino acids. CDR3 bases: TGCGCCAGCAGCAGAGGGACAGGGGGCGACGAGCAGTACGTC. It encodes CASSRGTGGDEQYV.

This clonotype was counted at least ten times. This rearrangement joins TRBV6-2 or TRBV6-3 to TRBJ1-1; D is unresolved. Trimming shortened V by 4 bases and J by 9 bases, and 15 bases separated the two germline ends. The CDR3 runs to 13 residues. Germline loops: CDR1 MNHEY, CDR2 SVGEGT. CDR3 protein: CASSSTYGGKAFF. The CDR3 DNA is TGTGCCAGCAGTTCCACCTATGGAGGAAAAGCTTTCTTT.

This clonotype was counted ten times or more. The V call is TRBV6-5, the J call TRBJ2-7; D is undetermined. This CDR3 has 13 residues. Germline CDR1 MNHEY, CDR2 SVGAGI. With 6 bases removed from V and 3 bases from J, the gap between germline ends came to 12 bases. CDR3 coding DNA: TGTGCCAGCAGGGAAGGGCAAGGCTACGAGCAGTACTTC. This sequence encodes CASREGQGYEQYF.

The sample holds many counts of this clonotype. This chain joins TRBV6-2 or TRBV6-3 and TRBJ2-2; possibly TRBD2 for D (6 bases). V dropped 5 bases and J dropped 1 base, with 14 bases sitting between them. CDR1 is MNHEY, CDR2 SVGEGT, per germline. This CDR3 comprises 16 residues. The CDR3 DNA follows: TGTGCCAGCAGTCGACTAGTCCGTATGAACACCGGGGAGCTGTTTTTT. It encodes CASSRLVRMNTGELFF.

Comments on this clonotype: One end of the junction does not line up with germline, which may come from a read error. The DNA of the CDR3 is TGTGCCAGCAGGCCCAGGGAGGGGCCTACCTATAATTCACCCCTCAACTTT. Protein product: CASRPREGPTYNSPLNF. The rearrangement uses TRBV6-2 or TRBV6-3 and TRBJ1-6, with D possibly matching TRBD1 (5 bases). This CDR3 is 17 amino acids long. CDR1 is MNHEY, CDR2 SVGEGT, per germline.

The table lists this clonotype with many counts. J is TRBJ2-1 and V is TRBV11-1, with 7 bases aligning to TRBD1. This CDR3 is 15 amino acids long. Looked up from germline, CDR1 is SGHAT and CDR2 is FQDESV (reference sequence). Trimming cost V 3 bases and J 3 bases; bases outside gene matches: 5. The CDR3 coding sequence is TGTGCCAGCAGCTTCGGGACAGAAAACTACAATGAGCAGTTCTTC. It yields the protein CASSFGTENYNEQFF. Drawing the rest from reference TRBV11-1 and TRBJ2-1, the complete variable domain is EAEVAQSPRYKITEKSQAVAFWCDPISGHATLYWYRQILGQGPELLVQFQDESVVDDSQLPKDRFSAERLKGVDSTLKIQPAELGDSAMYLCASSFGTENYNEQFFGPGTRLTVL.

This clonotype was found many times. For the CDR3, the DNA is TGCGCCAGCAGCTTCCTTCCGGGTCCTGACTATGGCTACACCTTC. Encoded protein: CASSFLPGPDYGYTF. This chain joins TRBV5-1 and TRBJ1-2; D call uncertain. V was shortened by 2 bases and J by 3 bases, with 14 bases between the two germline ends. Germline V gives CDR1 SGHRS, CDR2 YFSETQ. The CDR3 has 15 amino acids.

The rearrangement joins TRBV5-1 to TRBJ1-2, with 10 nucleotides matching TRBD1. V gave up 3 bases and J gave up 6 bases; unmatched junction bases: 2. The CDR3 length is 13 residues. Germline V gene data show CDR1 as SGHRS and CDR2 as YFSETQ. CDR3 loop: CASSSDRGHGYTF. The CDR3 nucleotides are TGCGCCAGCAGCTCTGACAGGGGGCATGGCTACACCTTC. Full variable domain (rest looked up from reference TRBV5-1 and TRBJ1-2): KAGVTQTPRYLIKTRGQQVTLSCSPISGHRSVSWYQQTPGQGLQFLFEYFSETQRNKGNFPGRFSGRQFSNSRSEMNVSTLELGDSALYLCASSSDRGHGYTFGSGTRLTVV.

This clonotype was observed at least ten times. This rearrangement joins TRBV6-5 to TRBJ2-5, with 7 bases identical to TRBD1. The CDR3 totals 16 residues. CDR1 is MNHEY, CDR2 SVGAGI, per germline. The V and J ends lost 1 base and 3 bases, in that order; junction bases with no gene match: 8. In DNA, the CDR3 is TGTGCCAGCAGTTACTGGTTAGGGGGCAGGGAAGAGACCCAGTACTTC. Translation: CASSYWLGGREETQYF.

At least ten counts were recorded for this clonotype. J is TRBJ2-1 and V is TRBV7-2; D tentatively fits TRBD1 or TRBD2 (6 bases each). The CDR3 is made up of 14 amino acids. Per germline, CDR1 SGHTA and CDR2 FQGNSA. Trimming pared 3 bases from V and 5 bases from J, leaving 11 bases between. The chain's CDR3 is CASSFERGDNEQFF. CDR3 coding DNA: TGTGCCAGCAGCTTTGAGAGGGGGGACAATGAGCAGTTCTTC.

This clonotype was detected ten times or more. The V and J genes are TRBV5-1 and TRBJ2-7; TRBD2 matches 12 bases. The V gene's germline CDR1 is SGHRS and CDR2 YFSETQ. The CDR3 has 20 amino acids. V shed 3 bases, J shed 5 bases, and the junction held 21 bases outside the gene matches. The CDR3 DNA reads TGCGCCAGCAGCTCCCTGGCTTGGACGAACAGGACTAGCGGGATGGACGAGCAGTACTTC. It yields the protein CASSSLAWTNRTSGMDEQYF.

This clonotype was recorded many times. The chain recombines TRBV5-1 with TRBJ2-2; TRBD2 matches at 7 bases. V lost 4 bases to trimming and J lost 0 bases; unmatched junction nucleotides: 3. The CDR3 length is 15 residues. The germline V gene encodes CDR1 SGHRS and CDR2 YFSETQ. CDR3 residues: CASSLSGTNTGELFF. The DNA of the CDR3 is TGCGCCAGCAGCCTAAGCGGGACGAACACCGGGGAGCTGTTTTTT. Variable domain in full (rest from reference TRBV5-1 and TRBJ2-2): KAGVTQTPRYLIKTRGQQVTLSCSPISGHRSVSWYQQTPGQGLQFLFEYFSETQRNKGNFPGRFSGRQFSNSRSEMNVSTLELGDSALYLCASSLSGTNTGELFFGEGSRLTVL.

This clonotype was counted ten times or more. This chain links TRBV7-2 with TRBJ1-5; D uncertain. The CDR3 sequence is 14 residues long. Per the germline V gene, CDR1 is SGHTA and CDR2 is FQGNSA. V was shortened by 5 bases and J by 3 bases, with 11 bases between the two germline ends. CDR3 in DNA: TGTGCCAGCAGCCGCGGCAGAGACAATCAGCCCCAGCATTTT. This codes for CASSRGRDNQPQHF.

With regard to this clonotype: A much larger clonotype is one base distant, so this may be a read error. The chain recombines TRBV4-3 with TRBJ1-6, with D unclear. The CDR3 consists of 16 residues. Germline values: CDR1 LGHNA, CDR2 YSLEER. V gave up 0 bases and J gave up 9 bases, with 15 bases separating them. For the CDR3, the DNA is TGCGCCAGCAGCCAAGATAGCGGGGATGGAGGTTCACCCCTCCACTTT. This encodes CASSQDSGDGGSPLHF.

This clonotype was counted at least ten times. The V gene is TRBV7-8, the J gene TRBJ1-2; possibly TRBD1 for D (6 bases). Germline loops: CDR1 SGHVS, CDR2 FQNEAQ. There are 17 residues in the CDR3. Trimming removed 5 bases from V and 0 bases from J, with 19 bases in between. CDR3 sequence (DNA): TGTGCCAGCAGCCCAAGGGGGAGGTTTGAAGCTAACTATGGCTACACCTTC. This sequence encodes CASSPRGRFEANYGYTF.

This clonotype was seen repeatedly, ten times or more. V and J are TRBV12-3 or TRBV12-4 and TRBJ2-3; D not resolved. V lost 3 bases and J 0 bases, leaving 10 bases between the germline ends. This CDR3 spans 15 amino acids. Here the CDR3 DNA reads TGTGCCAGCAGTTTTGGGCAGGCTAGCACAGATACGCAGTATTTT. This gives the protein CASSFGQASTDTQYF.

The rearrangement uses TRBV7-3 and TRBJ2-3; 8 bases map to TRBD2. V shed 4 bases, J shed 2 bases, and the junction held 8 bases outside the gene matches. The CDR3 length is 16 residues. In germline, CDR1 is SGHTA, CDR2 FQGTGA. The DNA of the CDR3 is TGTGCCAGCAGCTATTACGGGGGGGGGCTCACAGATACGCAGTATTTT. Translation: CASSYYGGGLTDTQYF.

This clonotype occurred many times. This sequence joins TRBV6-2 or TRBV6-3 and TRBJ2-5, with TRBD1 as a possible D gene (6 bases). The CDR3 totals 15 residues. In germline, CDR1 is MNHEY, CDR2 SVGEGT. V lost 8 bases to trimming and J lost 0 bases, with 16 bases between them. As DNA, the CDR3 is TGTGCCAGCCGGGAACAGGGAACCTACCAAGAGACCCAGTACTTC. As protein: CASREQGTYQETQYF.

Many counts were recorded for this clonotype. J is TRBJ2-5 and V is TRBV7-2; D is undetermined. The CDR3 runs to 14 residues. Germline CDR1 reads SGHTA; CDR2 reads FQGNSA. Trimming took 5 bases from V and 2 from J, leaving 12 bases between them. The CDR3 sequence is CASSLRGVQETQYF. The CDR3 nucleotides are TGTGCCAGCAGCCTCCGTGGGGTTCAAGAGACCCAGTACTTC. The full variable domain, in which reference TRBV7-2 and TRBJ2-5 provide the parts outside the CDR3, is GAGVSQSPSNKVTEKGKDVELRCDPISGHTALYWYRQSLGQGLEFLIYFQGNSAPDKSGLPSDRFSAERTGGSVSTLTIQRTQQEDSAVYLCASSLRGVQETQYFGPGTRLLVL.

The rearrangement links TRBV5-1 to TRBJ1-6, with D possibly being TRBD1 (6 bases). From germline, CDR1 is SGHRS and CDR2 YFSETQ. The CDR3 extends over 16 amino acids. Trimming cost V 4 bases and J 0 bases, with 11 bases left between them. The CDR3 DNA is TGCGCCAGCAGCCCCCAGGGGAGCTCCTATAATTCACCCCTCCACTTT. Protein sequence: CASSPQGSSYNSPLHF.

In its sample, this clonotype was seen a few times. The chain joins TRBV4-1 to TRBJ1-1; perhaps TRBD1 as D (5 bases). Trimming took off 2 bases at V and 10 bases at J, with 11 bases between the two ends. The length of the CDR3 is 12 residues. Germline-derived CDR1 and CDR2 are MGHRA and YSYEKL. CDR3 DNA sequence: TGCGCCAGCAGCCAAACCCCTCAGGGAGCTTTCTTT. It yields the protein CASSQTPQGAFF.

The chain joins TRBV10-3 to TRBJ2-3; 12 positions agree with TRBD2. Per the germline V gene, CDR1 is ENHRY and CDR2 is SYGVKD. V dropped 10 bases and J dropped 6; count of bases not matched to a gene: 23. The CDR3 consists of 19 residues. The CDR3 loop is CATGAGTGGTSGGFDTQYF. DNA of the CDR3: TGTGCCACCGGGGCCGGGACAGGCGGTACTAGCGGGGGGTTTGATACGCAGTATTTT.

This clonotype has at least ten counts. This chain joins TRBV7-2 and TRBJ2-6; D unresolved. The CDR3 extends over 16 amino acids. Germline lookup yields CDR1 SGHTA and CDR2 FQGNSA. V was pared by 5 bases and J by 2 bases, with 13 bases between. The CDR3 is CASSPLATTGANVLTF. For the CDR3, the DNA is TGTGCCAGCAGCCCCTTAGCAACTACTGGGGCCAACGTCCTGACTTTC.

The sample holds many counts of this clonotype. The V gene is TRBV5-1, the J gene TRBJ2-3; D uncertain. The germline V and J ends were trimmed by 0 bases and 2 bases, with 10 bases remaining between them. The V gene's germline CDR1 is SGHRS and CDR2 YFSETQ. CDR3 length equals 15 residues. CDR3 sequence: CASSLGLRLTDTQYF. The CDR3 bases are TGCGCCAGCAGCTTGGGTCTAAGGCTCACAGATACGCAGTATTTT.

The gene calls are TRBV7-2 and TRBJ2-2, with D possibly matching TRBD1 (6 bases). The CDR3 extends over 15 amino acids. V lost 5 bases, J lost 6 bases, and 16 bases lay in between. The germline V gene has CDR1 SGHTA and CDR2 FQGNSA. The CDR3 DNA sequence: TGTGCCAGCAGCGCCCAACAGGGCGGAGCCGGGGAGCTGTTTTTT. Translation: CASSAQQGGAGELFF.